This T cell receptor (beta chain) was profiled in a study of blood T cell repertoires in COVID-19. Trimming removed 5 bases from V and 4 bases from J; junction bases left unmatched: 4. CDR1 is SNHLY, CDR2 FYNNEI, per germline. This CDR3 has 13 amino acids. Assay: immunoSEQ multiplex PCR; the TCRdb copy retains only in-frame clones and omits some. The table lists 330,000 or so clones, about nine tenths of them singletons, with 3.9% in the top ten. The sequence derives from a woman aged 60-75 years with COVID-19, enrolled during active disease. The chain uses TRBV2 and TRBJ1-1; 7 bases align to TRBD1. Sequencing used peripheral blood. The DNA of the CDR3 is TGTGCCAGCAGTTACGGGACAGCCACTGAAGCTTTCTTT. This codes for CASSYGTATEAFF. Together with reference TRBV2 and TRBJ1-1, the CDR3 gives the full variable domain: EPEVTQTPSHQVTQMGQEVILRCVPISNHLYFYWYRQILGQKVEFLVSFYNNEISEKSEIFDDQFSVERPDGSNFTLKIRSTKLEDSAMYFCASSYGTATEAFFGQGTRLTVV.